A single sample is the source of the 19 T cell receptor beta chains below, sequenced in a study of blood T cell repertoires in COVID-19 (TCRdb year 2020). Receptors were amplified or captured by the immunoSEQ multiplex PCR assay. As stored in TCRdb, this immuneACCESS dataset retains in-frame rearrangements with V and J assigned. A fraction of the clones does not appear; measured against another copy, unresolved V genes explain less than half of the discrepancy, and the remainder lacks a known reason. This sample is represented by a few hundred thousand clones; around 87% of them were singletons. The top ten hold 1% to 1.5% of the sample. Specimen: PBMCs or T cells enriched from blood (not recorded which). The receptors derive from a man aged 25 to 40 who had recovered from COVID-19.

The chain is built from TRBV5-1 and TRBJ1-4; 8 bases are a match to TRBD1. V shed 4 bases, J shed 6 bases, and the junction held 11 bases outside the gene matches. This CDR3 is built from 16 residues. CDR1 and CDR2 from the germline V gene are SGHRS and YFSETQ. CDR3 loop: CASSLRGQGGDEKLFF. The CDR3 DNA sequence: TGCGCCAGCAGCCTCAGGGGGCAAGGGGGCGATGAAAAACTGTTTTTT.

The chain couples TRBV15 to TRBJ2-7; TRBD2 matches 8 bases. CDR1 LNHNV and CDR2 YYDKDF come from the germline V gene (reference sequence). Trimming took 1 base from V and 0 from J; bases not matched to a gene: 5. The CDR3 totals 16 residues. The CDR3 DNA is TGTGCCACCAGCAGAGGCTCGGGGGGGCCCTCCTACGAGCAGTACTTC. Translating gives CATSRGSGGPSYEQYF.

V is TRBV5-1 and J is TRBJ2-3; 7 nucleotides match TRBD1. The CDR3 is 15 residues long. The junction had 5 bases not matched to a gene; V was cut back by 3 bases and J by 1 base. Germline V CDR1 and CDR2: SGHRS, YFSETQ. The CDR3, as DNA: TGCGCCAGCAGCTCGACAGGGCACGGCACAGATACGCAGTATTTT. As protein: CASSSTGHGTDTQYF. Full variable domain (missing parts from reference TRBV5-1 and TRBJ2-3): KAGVTQTPRYLIKTRGQQVTLSCSPISGHRSVSWYQQTPGQGLQFLFEYFSETQRNKGNFPGRFSGRQFSNSRSEMNVSTLELGDSALYLCASSSTGHGTDTQYFGPGTRLTVL.

The V and J genes are TRBV6-5 and TRBJ2-7, with D possibly TRBD2 on 6 matching bases. Trimming stripped 5 bases from V and 1 base from J, with 12 bases between. This CDR3 region has 14 residues. Germline CDR1 is MNHEY and CDR2 is SVGAGI. The CDR3 nucleotides are TGTGCCAGCAGTACGCGGGGCAGGTCCTACGAGCAGTACTTC. Translation: CASSTRGRSYEQYF.

The J gene is TRBJ1-2, the V gene TRBV19; 7 nucleotides agree with TRBD1. The J segment lost 13 bases and the V segment lost 3 bases, leaving 11 bases of the junction unmatched. Germline CDR1 reads LNHDA; CDR2 reads SQIVND (reference sequence). This CDR3 has 13 amino acids. The chain's CDR3 is CASSIPGQRRPTF. Here the CDR3 DNA reads TGTGCCAGTAGTATCCCGGGACAGCGGAGGCCCACCTTC.

This clone has only a few counts. V gene TRBV28 combines with J gene TRBJ1-2; TRBD1 aligns across 10 bases. CDR1 is MDHEN and CDR2 is SYDVKM in the germline V gene. V lost 5 bases, J lost 4 bases, and 7 bases stayed unmatched. This CDR3 is 15 amino acids long. For the CDR3, the DNA is TGTGCCAGCAGTGGACAGGGGGTGTATAGCTATGGCTACACCTTC. Translating gives CASSGQGVYSYGYTF.

The chain employs TRBV7-9 and TRBJ1-4; TRBD1 matches at 10 bases. Germline CDR1 is SEHNR and CDR2 is FQNEAQ (reference sequence). The CDR3 is 16 amino acids. J lost 8 bases, V lost 5 bases, and 11 bases had no gene match. The CDR3 nucleotides are TGTGCCAGCAGCCGACTCGGGACAGGGGACTCAGAAAAACTGTTTTTT. Protein product: CASSRLGTGDSEKLFF. The full variable domain, its missing parts supplied by reference TRBV7-9 and TRBJ1-4, is DTGVSQNPRHKITKRGQNVTFRCDPISEHNRLYWYRQTLGQGPEFLTYFQNEAQLEKSRLLSDRFSAERPKGSFSTLEIQRTEQGDSAMYLCASSRLGTGDSEKLFFGSGTQLSVL.

V gene TRBV29-1 combines with J gene TRBJ1-2; D not certain. The CDR3 runs to 14 residues. The V and J ends lost 7 bases and 5 bases respectively, with 20 bases between them. Germline loops: CDR1 SQVTM, CDR2 ANQGSEA. The CDR3 here is CSAQVPSRSYGYTF. For the CDR3, the DNA is TGCAGCGCCCAGGTCCCTTCCCGCTCTTATGGCTACACCTTC.

The V gene is TRBV27, the J gene TRBJ1-4, with D tentatively TRBD1 (6 bases). This CDR3 has 17 residues. Germline V CDR1 and CDR2: MNHEY, SMNVEV (reference sequence). Trimming pared 5 bases from V and 7 bases from J, leaving 23 bases between. The CDR3 spells CASSIIRRDKVTEKLFF. The DNA for the CDR3 is TGTGCCAGCAGTATTATCCGCAGGGACAAAGTCACTGAAAAACTGTTTTTT.

This clone turned up a few times. This chain connects TRBV2 to TRBJ1-1, with D maybe TRBD1 (5 bases). The CDR3 runs 13 residues. Germline V CDR1 and CDR2: SNHLY, FYNNEI. The CDR3 loop reads CAETTGGGTEAFF. The CDR3 DNA reads as TGTGCTGAAACAACCGGGGGGGGCACTGAAGCTTTCTTT.

This clone occurred once. The chain combines TRBV10-2 with TRBJ1-1; D uncertain. Germline CDR1 is WSHSY and CDR2 is SAAADI. The CDR3 length is 11 residues. V was shortened by 7 bases and J by 5 bases, with 8 bases between the two germline ends. CDR3 protein: CASMSRTEAFF. The CDR3, as DNA: TGCGCCAGCATGTCGAGGACTGAAGCTTTCTTT.

As regards this clone: Different DNA sequences within this sample yield the same CDR3. This chain connects TRBV5-1 to TRBJ1-2, with TRBD1 matching over 10 bases. This CDR3 is built from 13 residues. V shed 4 bases and J 5 bases; nucleotides not matched to a gene: 2. From germline, CDR1 is SGHRS and CDR2 YFSETQ. CDR3 nucleotides: TGCGCCAGCAGCCCGGGACAGGGGTATGGCTACACCTTC. As protein: CASSPGQGYGYTF.

The V and J genes are TRBV7-9 and TRBJ1-1, with 7 bases matching TRBD1. This CDR3 region has 14 residues. CDR1 is SEHNR, CDR2 FQNEAQ, per germline (reference sequence). Trimming removed 1 base from V and 7 bases from J; junction bases left unmatched: 6. The CDR3 spells CASSLVVGTVEAFF. DNA of the CDR3: TGTGCCAGCAGCTTAGTGGTTGGGACAGTTGAAGCTTTCTTT.

The CDR3: CASNRQGSYGYTF. The CDR3, as DNA: TGTGCCAGCAACCGACAGGGGTCTTATGGCTACACCTTC. The chain carries TRBV6-5 and TRBJ1-2; 8 nucleotides match TRBD1. Losses at the gene ends were 7 bases for V and 5 bases for J; bases not matched to a gene: 6. The CDR3 has 13 residues. CDR1 is MNHEY, CDR2 SVGAGI, per germline.

The chain employs TRBV6-1 and TRBJ2-7, with 7 positions matching TRBD2. V lost 3 bases to trimming and J lost 9 bases; unmatched junction nucleotides: 8. The CDR3 is 13 residues long. Looked up from germline, CDR1 is MNHNS and CDR2 is SASEGT. CDR3 amino acids: CASSDVAGTGQYF. CDR3 sequence (DNA): TGTGCCAGCAGTGATGTAGCGGGCACCGGGCAGTACTTC.

The V and J genes are TRBV5-1 and TRBJ1-3, with D perhaps matching TRBD1 (6 bases). This CDR3 has 16 amino acids. Trimming left V 0 bases short and J 0 bases short, with 10 bases between. Germline CDR1 SGHRS, CDR2 YFSETQ. The CDR3 sequence is CASSLAPGHSGNTIYF. CDR3 sequence (DNA): TGCGCCAGCAGCTTGGCCCCGGGACACTCTGGAAACACCATATATTTT.

The chain joins TRBV9 to TRBJ1-2; no clear D gene. This CDR3 spans 13 amino acids. Trimming pared 0 bases from V and 6 bases from J, leaving 9 bases between. Germline-derived CDR1 and CDR2 are SGDLS and YYNGEE. CDR3: CASSVGEGDGYTF. The CDR3 bases are TGTGCCAGCAGCGTAGGGGAGGGTGATGGCTACACCTTC.

The rearrangement links TRBV5-1 to TRBJ2-2; 7 bases are a match to TRBD1. This CDR3 region has 15 residues. V was pared by 2 bases and J by 4 bases, with 5 bases of the junction left unmatched. Germline CDR1 SGHRS, CDR2 YFSETQ. The CDR3 loop is CASSFATGTTGELFF. The CDR3 DNA follows: TGCGCCAGCAGCTTTGCGACAGGGACCACCGGGGAGCTGTTTTTT.

The chain employs TRBV27 and TRBJ2-2; perhaps TRBD2 as D (5 bases). Germline CDR1 is MNHEY and CDR2 is SMNVEV (reference sequence). This CDR3 is 13 amino acids long. The V end lost 10 bases, the J end lost 7 bases, and 16 bases lay between the germline ends. DNA for the CDR3: TGTGCCACCGCGGACCGTGGACTCGGGGAGCTGTTTTTT. This codes for CATADRGLGELFF.